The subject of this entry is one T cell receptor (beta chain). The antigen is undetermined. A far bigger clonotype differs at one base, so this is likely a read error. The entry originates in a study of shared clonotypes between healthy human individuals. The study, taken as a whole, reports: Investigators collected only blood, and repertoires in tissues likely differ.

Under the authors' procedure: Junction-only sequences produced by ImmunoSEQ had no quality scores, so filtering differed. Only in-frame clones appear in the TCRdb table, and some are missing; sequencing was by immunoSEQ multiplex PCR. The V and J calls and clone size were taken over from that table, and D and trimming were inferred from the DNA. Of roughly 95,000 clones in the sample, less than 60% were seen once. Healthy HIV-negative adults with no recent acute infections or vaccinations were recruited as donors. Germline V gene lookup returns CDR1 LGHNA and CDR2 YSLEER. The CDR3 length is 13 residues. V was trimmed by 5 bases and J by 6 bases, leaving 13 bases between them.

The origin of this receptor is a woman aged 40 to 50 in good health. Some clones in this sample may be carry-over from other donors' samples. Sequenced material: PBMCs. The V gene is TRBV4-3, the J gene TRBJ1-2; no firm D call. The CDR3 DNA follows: TGCGCCAGCAGCTACCAAGGAAGAAATGGCTACACCTTC. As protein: CASSYQGRNGYTF.